This T cell receptor beta chain was documented in a study of blood T cell repertoires in COVID-19. Germline V CDR1 and CDR2: SGHRS, YFSETQ. The CDR3 extends over 18 amino acids. V was clipped by 4 bases and J by 2 bases; unmatched bases: 9. Libraries were prepared by immunoSEQ multiplex PCR; TCRdb keeps only in-frame clonotypes and omits some of them. Of roughly 56,000 clones listed, about nine tenths are singletons. The J gene is TRBJ2-1, the V gene TRBV5-1, with 13 bases aligning to TRBD2. The receptor comes from a man between 45 and 60 years old with active COVID-19. The sequencing sample was made of peripheral blood. The CDR3 here is CASSLLPGLAGPYNEQFF. CDR3 in DNA: TGCGCCAGCAGCCTACTCCCGGGACTAGCGGGACCCTACAATGAGCAGTTCTTC.